This T cell receptor beta chain was documented in a study of cytomegalovirus exposure and HLA in healthy donors. The germline V gene encodes CDR1 MNHNY and CDR2 SVGAGI (reference sequence). After removal of 2 bases from V and 3 bases from J, the junction contained 5 bases not matched to a gene. CDR3 size: 15 residues. Researchers ran the PCR with 60 Vbeta and 13 Jbeta primers. Profiling relied on immunoSEQ multiplex PCR, and the TCRdb table lists in-frame clones only, not all of them. The sample carries about 150,000 clones, around 80% recorded once. The chain is built from TRBV6-6 and TRBJ1-1; TRBD1 agrees at 8 bases. The source material was PBMCs. The sequence was collected from a male donor in good health and CMV-seronegative. The CDR3 nucleotides read TGTGCCAGCAGTTACGAACAGGGGGGGGACACTGAAGCTTTCTTT. Protein product: CASSYEQGGDTEAFF.